Below, 31 T cell receptor beta chains from the same sample are listed, as sequenced in a study of CD8+CD57+ T cells in acquired aplastic anemia. The TCR beta profiling, which covered VDJ combination and CDR3 sequence, was carried out using genomic DNA as the template. TCRdb itself ran the reads through MiXCR, one entry per CDR3 protein. In the table there are around 200,000 distinct CDR3 sequences, approximately 48% of which are singletons. CD8+CD57+ cell expansion had been shown by flow cytometry in patients chosen for sequencing. Sequencing was carried out using sorted CD4+, CD8+, or CD8+CD57+ T cells (not recorded which) from PBMCs. Receptor source: a human donor with aplastic anemia.

The chain is built from TRBV11-2 and TRBJ2-1; TRBD1 is a possible D gene (6 bases). This CDR3 comprises 15 residues. Looked up from germline, CDR1 is SGHAT and CDR2 is FQNNGV. Trimming stripped 5 bases from V and 2 bases from J, with 13 bases between. The CDR3 DNA is TGTGCCAGCAGCCTCAGGGGACCACCCTACAATGAGCAGTTCTTC. Residues: CASSLRGPPYNEQFF.

The V gene is TRBV10-3, the J gene TRBJ2-7; the match to TRBD1 covers 8 bases. With 7 bases clipped from V and 6 bases from J, the junction kept 17 bases outside the gene matches. The CDR3 contains 16 residues. Germline loops: CDR1 ENHRY, CDR2 SYGVKD. The CDR3 sequence: CAIIRTGSGTGGEQYF. Written as DNA, the CDR3 is TGTGCCATCATCCGGACAGGGAGCGGCACGGGTGGCGAGCAGTACTTC.

The chain links TRBV15 to TRBJ2-7, with a tentative D call TRBD1 (5 bases). V lost 4 bases and J lost 3, with 16 bases in between. CDR3 length: 15 residues. Germline CDR1 LNHNV, CDR2 YYDKDF (reference sequence). CDR3 loop: CATSTRRDSHYEQYF. Here the CDR3 DNA reads TGTGCCACCAGCACCCGACGCGACAGCCACTACGAGCAGTACTTC. The complete variable domain, with remaining parts taken from reference TRBV15 and TRBJ2-7, reads DAMVIQNPRYQVTQFGKPVTLSCSQTLNHNVMYWYQQKSSQAPKLLFHYYDKDFNNEADTPDNFQSRRPNTSFCFLDIRSPGLGDTAMYLCATSTRRDSHYEQYFGPGTRLTVT.

This clonotype was recorded only once. The J gene is TRBJ2-1, the V gene TRBV7-6, with 8 nucleotides matching TRBD2. Trimming removed 4 bases from V and 4 bases from J; junction bases left unmatched: 9. Germline CDR1 is SGHVS and CDR2 is FNYEAQ. This CDR3 is built from 16 residues. The CDR3, as DNA: TGTGCCAGCAGCTCTCTCACTAGCGGACTTTACAATGAGCAGTTCTTC. As protein: CASSSLTSGLYNEQFF. The whole variable domain, remainder taken from reference TRBV7-6 and TRBJ2-1, is GAGVSQSPRYKVTKRGQDVALRCDPISGHVSLYWYRQALGQGPEFLTYFNYEAQQDKSGLPNDRFSAERPEGSISTLTIQRTEQRDSAMYRCASSSLTSGLYNEQFFGPGTRLTVL.

The V gene is TRBV7-9, the J gene TRBJ1-1; the D gene is possibly TRBD1 (5 bases). Germline CDR1 SEHNR, CDR2 FQNEAQ (reference sequence). The length of the CDR3 is 12 residues. V was shortened by 5 bases and J by 7 bases, with 11 bases between the two germline ends. The CDR3 region is CASSRDGNEAFF. CDR3 in DNA: TGTGCCAGCAGCCGGGACGGAAATGAAGCTTTCTTT. Full variable domain (missing parts from reference TRBV7-9 and TRBJ1-1): DTGVSQNPRHKITKRGQNVTFRCDPISEHNRLYWYRQTLGQGPEFLTYFQNEAQLEKSRLLSDRFSAERPKGSFSTLEIQRTEQGDSAMYLCASSRDGNEAFFGQGTRLTVV.

On this clonotype itself: A much larger clone differs by one base, so this may be a read error. This chain links TRBV5-6 with TRBJ1-1; maybe TRBD1 (5 bases). Germline V CDR1 and CDR2: SGHDT, YYEEEE. V lost 0 bases to trimming and J lost 3 bases, with 15 bases between them. This CDR3 is built from 16 residues. CDR3 loop: CASSLGQGRGDTEAFF. The CDR3 DNA follows: TGTGCCAGCAGCTTGGGCCAGGGCCGGGGGGACACTGAAGCTTTCTTT.

Turning to this clonotype: Germline is not matched at one junction end, which may reflect a read error. This sequence joins TRBV7-7 and TRBJ2-3; 15 bases agree with TRBD2. CDR3 size: 17 residues. Per germline, CDR1 SSHAT and CDR2 FNYEAQ (reference sequence). The CDR3 loop is CASSPGTSGRNTDTQYF. The CDR3 bases are TGTGCTAGCAGCCCGGGGACTAGCGGGAGGAACACAGATACGCAGTATTTT.

About this clonotype itself: The junction differs from germline at one of its ends, possibly a read error. The rearrangement joins TRBV24-1 to TRBJ2-7; 7 bases agree with TRBD1. This CDR3 is built from 11 residues. Looked up from germline, CDR1 is KGHDR and CDR2 is SFDVKD. The CDR3 region has the DNA TGTGCTACCAACAGGGGATACGAGCAGTACTTC. It codes for CATNRGYEQYF.

Points on this clonotype: Since the CDR3 does not end with the conserved phenylalanine or tryptophan, this likely comes from a read error. The V gene is TRBV25-1, the J gene TRBJ1-2, with D possibly matching TRBD1 (5 bases). The CDR3 loop spans 13 amino acids. Trimming shortened V by 4 bases and J by 8 bases, and 14 bases separated the two germline ends. The germline gives CDR1 MGHDK, CDR2 SYGVNS. This chain's CDR3 is CASSVGTALGYTL. Written as DNA, the CDR3 is TGTGCCAGCAGTGTCGGGACGGCACTCGGCTACACCCTC.

The rearrangement joins TRBV19 to TRBJ2-2; D is ambiguous. This CDR3 has 14 amino acids. V lost 1 base and J 4 bases, leaving 7 bases between the germline ends. Germline CDR1 reads LNHDA; CDR2 reads SQIVND (reference sequence). This CDR3 is CASSIVSPTGELFF. CDR3 nucleotides: TGTGCCAGTAGTATAGTTTCTCCCACCGGGGAGCTGTTTTTT.

The chain employs TRBV10-2 and TRBJ2-7; 9 bases align to TRBD1. The CDR3 extends over 14 amino acids. V was clipped by 6 bases and J by 4 bases; unmatched bases: 7. CDR1 WSHSY and CDR2 SAAADI come from the germline V gene. The CDR3 here is CASSTGTGRYEQYF. DNA for the CDR3: TGCGCCAGCAGCACAGGGACAGGGAGATACGAGCAGTACTTC.

V is TRBV7-9 and J is TRBJ1-2; TRBD1 matches 9 bases. CDR1 and CDR2 from the germline V gene are SEHNR and FQNEAQ (reference sequence). Trimming removed 3 bases from V and 8 bases from J; junction bases left unmatched: 4. The CDR3 length is 13 residues. The CDR3 DNA reads TGTGCCAGCAGCTTTACCGGGACAGGGGGCTACACCTTC. Protein: CASSFTGTGGYTF. Complete variable domain (other parts from reference TRBV7-9 and TRBJ1-2): DTGVSQNPRHKITKRGQNVTFRCDPISEHNRLYWYRQTLGQGPEFLTYFQNEAQLEKSRLLSDRFSAERPKGSFSTLEIQRTEQGDSAMYLCASSFTGTGGYTFGSGTRLTVV.

This clonotype was found many times. This chain uses TRBV7-2 with TRBJ2-5; 7 positions agree with TRBD2. Germline CDR1 reads SGHTA; CDR2 reads FQGNSA. The CDR3 is 14 residues long. J was trimmed by 1 base and V by 5 bases; bases with no gene match: 4. In DNA, the CDR3 is TGTGCCAGCAGCATCCAGCGGGGCCAAGAGACCCAGTACTTC. Amino acids: CASSIQRGQETQYF. Using reference TRBV7-2 and TRBJ2-5 for the parts outside the CDR3, the full variable domain is GAGVSQSPSNKVTEKGKDVELRCDPISGHTALYWYRQSLGQGLEFLIYFQGNSAPDKSGLPSDRFSAERTGGSVSTLTIQRTQQEDSAVYLCASSIQRGQETQYFGPGTRLLVL.

As concerns this clonotype: At one end, the junction sequence differs from germline, possibly due to a read error. The V and J genes are TRBV7-7 and TRBJ2-3, with TRBD1 as a possible D gene (5 bases). Germline assignment: CDR1 SSHAT and CDR2 FNYEAQ (reference sequence). The CDR3 is made up of 16 amino acids. The CDR3 sequence: CASRKPRDFRSDTQYF. Here the CDR3 DNA reads TGTGCTAGCAGAAAACCCAGGGATTTTAGGTCAGATACGCAGTATTTT.

The chain combines TRBV5-8 with TRBJ2-7, with TRBD1 identical over 7 bases. CDR3 length equals 15 residues. V shed 1 base, J shed 1 base, and the junction held 5 bases outside the gene matches. The germline V gene has CDR1 SGHTS and CDR2 YDEGEE. DNA for the CDR3: TGTGCCAGCAGCTTGTGGACAGGAGTTTCCTACGAGCAGTACTTC. Its protein product is CASSLWTGVSYEQYF.

In nucleotides, the CDR3 is TGCGCCAGCAGGAGGACACTAGGAGGCACTGAAGCTTTCTTT. The encoded protein is CASRRTLGGTEAFF. V usage is TRBV10-1 and J usage is TRBJ1-1, with D possibly matching TRBD1 (5 bases). CDR3 size: 14 residues. Germline V gene data show CDR1 as WNHNN and CDR2 as SYGVQD (reference sequence). V lost 6 bases to trimming and J lost 4 bases, with 15 bases between them.

J is TRBJ2-7 and V is TRBV10-3, with 14 nucleotides matching TRBD2. Trimming at V came to 4 bases and at J to 7 bases, leaving 3 bases not matched to a gene. CDR3 size: 14 residues. Germline values: CDR1 ENHRY, CDR2 SYGVKD. This CDR3 reads CAISATSGRGEQYF. The CDR3 DNA reads as TGTGCCATCAGTGCGACTAGCGGGAGGGGTGAGCAGTACTTC.

This chain joins TRBV2 and TRBJ2-7; D possibly uses TRBD1 or TRBD2 (7 bases each). This CDR3 is 17 amino acids long. Deletions cut 5 bases from V and 0 bases from J, with 20 bases between. Germline CDR1 and CDR2: SNHLY and FYNNEI. CDR3: CASSRGEIWDSSYEQYF. As DNA, the CDR3 is TGTGCCAGCAGTCGGGGGGAGATATGGGACAGCTCCTACGAGCAGTACTTC.

This clonotype was detected ten times or more. The CDR3 loop reads CASSSRQGAEAFF. As DNA, the CDR3 is TGTGCCAGCAGCTCCCGACAGGGGGCTGAAGCTTTCTTT. This sequence joins TRBV7-9 and TRBJ1-1; 9 bases match TRBD1. The CDR3 extends over 13 amino acids. Germline V lookup: CDR1 SEHNR, CDR2 FQNEAQ (reference sequence). J gave up 6 bases and V 4 bases, and 3 bases lay outside the gene matches. The full variable domain, its missing parts supplied by reference TRBV7-9 and TRBJ1-1, is DTGVSQNPRHKITKRGQNVTFRCDPISEHNRLYWYRQTLGQGPEFLTYFQNEAQLEKSRLLSDRFSAERPKGSFSTLEIQRTEQGDSAMYLCASSSRQGAEAFFGQGTRLTVV.

V usage is TRBV10-3 and J usage is TRBJ1-1; TRBD1 aligns across 8 bases. The CDR3 covers 15 residues. After removal of 3 bases from V and 6 bases from J, the junction contained 9 bases not matched to a gene. CDR1 is ENHRY, CDR2 SYGVKD, per germline. The chain's CDR3 is CAISDPETGAPEAFF. DNA for the CDR3: TGTGCCATCAGTGACCCTGAGACAGGGGCCCCTGAAGCTTTCTTT.

This chain joins TRBV24-1 and TRBJ2-3, with D maybe TRBD2 (5 bases). Trimming took off 7 bases at V and 0 bases at J, with 10 bases between the two ends. CDR1 KGHDR and CDR2 SFDVKD come from the germline V gene. The CDR3 loop spans 14 amino acids. CDR3 nucleotide sequence: TGTGCCACCAGGGGTGAGGGAAGCACAGATACGCAGTATTTT. It translates to CATRGEGSTDTQYF.

This clonotype turned up a few times. The chain recombines TRBV30 with TRBJ2-5; D is perhaps TRBD1 or TRBD2 (6 bases each). Between the trimmed V and J ends, which lost 2 bases and 3 bases, there was a span of 13 bases. CDR1 is GTSNPN, CDR2 SVGIG, per germline (reference sequence). The CDR3 contains 14 residues. The DNA for the CDR3 is TGTGCCTGGAGTCCCTCGGGGGCAAAAGAGACCCAGTACTTC. It codes for CAWSPSGAKETQYF.

Many counts were recorded for this clonotype. The rearrangement uses TRBV29-1 and TRBJ1-1; D gene unclear. CDR1 and CDR2 (germline): SQVTM, ANQGSEA. This CDR3 region has 13 residues. V was shortened by 3 bases and J by 0 bases, with 8 bases between the two germline ends. The CDR3 region has the DNA TGCAGCGTTGAGAGGCGGTTGAACACTGAAGCTTTCTTT. Its protein product is CSVERRLNTEAFF.

The table lists this clonotype with many counts. J is TRBJ2-1 and V is TRBV24-1; 8 positions agree with TRBD1. The CDR3 runs 15 residues. Unmatched junction bases numbered 8, after V lost 5 bases and J lost 6 bases. Germline V gene lookup returns CDR1 KGHDR and CDR2 SFDVKD. The CDR3 spells CATSARGQGVNEQFF. In nucleotides, the CDR3 is TGTGCCACCAGTGCTCGAGGACAGGGTGTCAATGAGCAGTTCTTC.

The chain links TRBV7-9 to TRBJ2-1; D gene ambiguous. The DNA end favors TRBJ2-5, so the J call may be wrong. Germline CDR1 and CDR2: SEHNR and FQNEAQ (reference sequence). The CDR3 has 13 amino acids. The CDR3 nucleotides are TGTGCCAGCAGCTTAGAGCTTAAAGAGACCCAGTACTTC. The encoded protein is CASSLELKETQYF.

The chain links TRBV20-1 to TRBJ2-7, with D possibly being TRBD2 (7 bases). The CDR3 totals 13 residues. Between the trimmed V and J ends, which lost 0 bases and 6 bases, there was a span of 12 bases. Germline V gene lookup returns CDR1 DFQATT and CDR2 SNEGSKA (reference sequence). CDR3 coding DNA: TGCAGTGCTAGAGATAGTGGGGGGGCCGAGCAGTACTTC. Its translation: CSARDSGGAEQYF.

This clonotype was counted only a few times. This rearrangement joins TRBV15 to TRBJ2-7; 7 positions agree with TRBD1. Germline V gene sequence: CDR1 LNHNV, CDR2 YYDKDF (reference sequence). The ends lost 5 bases at V and 2 bases at J; junction bases unmatched: 6. This CDR3 is built from 14 residues. The CDR3 DNA is TGTGCCACCAGCTCCAAGGGGGCGGCCTACGAGCAGTACTTC. Amino acid sequence: CATSSKGAAYEQYF.

The rearrangement joins TRBV4-3 to TRBJ2-6; D possibly corresponds to TRBD2 (5 bases). V lost 0 bases and J 1 base, leaving 10 bases between the germline ends. The CDR3 contains 17 residues. The V gene's germline CDR1 is LGHNA and CDR2 YSLEER. The CDR3 protein is CASSQESGISGANVLTF. CDR3 DNA sequence: TGCGCCAGCAGCCAAGAGTCGGGGATTTCTGGGGCCAACGTCCTGACTTTC.

The rearrangement links TRBV2 to TRBJ2-5, with 7 bases matching TRBD2. CDR3 length: 14 amino acids. V dropped 2 bases and J dropped 3; count of bases not matched to a gene: 3. In germline, CDR1 is SNHLY, CDR2 FYNNEI. The CDR3 nucleotides are TGTGCCAGCAGTGAACGGCTAGCGGAAGAGACCCAGTACTTC. The encoded protein is CASSERLAEETQYF.

In its sample, this clonotype was seen many times. The chain has TRBV5-1 and TRBJ2-3; 12 nucleotides line up with TRBD1. The ends lost 4 bases at V and 4 bases at J; junction bases unmatched: 7. The CDR3 totals 16 residues. Germline loops: CDR1 SGHRS, CDR2 YFSETQ. The CDR3 here is CASSPAGTGGADTQYF. For the CDR3, the DNA is TGCGCCAGCAGCCCGGCTGGGACAGGGGGCGCAGATACGCAGTATTTT. Together with reference TRBV5-1 and TRBJ2-3, the CDR3 gives the full variable domain: KAGVTQTPRYLIKTRGQQVTLSCSPISGHRSVSWYQQTPGQGLQFLFEYFSETQRNKGNFPGRFSGRQFSNSRSEMNVSTLELGDSALYLCASSPAGTGGADTQYFGPGTRLTVL.

This clonotype was seen more than once but under ten times. The gene calls are TRBV7-2 and TRBJ2-3, with a possible D match to TRBD1 (6 bases). This CDR3 region has 15 residues. V gave up 3 bases and J gave up 8 bases, with 18 bases separating them. Per germline, CDR1 SGHTA and CDR2 FQGNSA. CDR3 sequence: CASSFLGPGVSTQYF. Here the CDR3 DNA reads TGTGCCAGCAGCTTTTTAGGGCCAGGGGTTTCTACGCAGTATTTT.